This is a list of T cell receptor beta chains from one sample in a study of blood T cells in healthy people across ages. In TCRdb, the 5' RACE reads were re-called with MiXCR into one record per CDR3 protein. This sample has roughly 800,000 distinct CDR3 sequences; approximately 55% occur once, and the top ten carry about 42%. The sequenced sample was blood. All receptors come from a man older than 75 in good health. Both conserved end residues are part of each CDR3. D genes are given only for firm matches. The size entry is marked missing in some rows and otherwise reads once, few, many or a size class.

J gene: TRBJ2-4
clone size: .
V gene: TRBV20-1
D gene: .
CDR3 protein: CSARDLGGVQNIQYF
CDR3 DNA: TGCAGTGCTAGAGATCTTGGCGGGGTACAAAACATTCAGTACTTC

J gene: TRBJ1-2
clone size: .
V gene: TRBV5-1
D gene: TRBD1
CDR3 protein: CASSWGQNPNYGYTF
CDR3 DNA: TGCGCCAGCAGCTGGGGACAGAACCCTAACTATGGCTACACCTTC

J gene: TRBJ2-1
clone size: .
V gene: TRBV15
D gene: .
CDR3 protein: CATSRDLSSWGDGEQFF
CDR3 DNA: TGTGCCACCAGCAGAGATCTCAGCAGCTGGGGAGACGGTGAGCAGTTCTTC

J gene: TRBJ1-2
clone size: many
V gene: TRBV12-3/TRBV12-4
D gene: TRBD1
CDR3 protein: CASSPGTGHGYTF
CDR3 DNA: TGTGCCAGCAGTCCCGGGACAGGGCATGGCTACACCTTC

J gene: TRBJ2-7
clone size: .
V gene: TRBV6-6
D gene: TRBD2
CDR3 protein: CASSTGLAILYEQYF
CDR3 DNA: TGTGCCAGCAGCACGGGACTAGCGATTCTCTACGAGCAGTACTTC

J gene: TRBJ2-5
clone size: .
V gene: TRBV15
D gene: .
CDR3 protein: CATSRIFQETQYF
CDR3 DNA: TGTGCCACCAGCCGTATCTTCCAAGAGACCCAGTACTTC

J gene: TRBJ2-7
clone size: .
V gene: TRBV2
D gene: .
CDR3 protein: CAGRDPNNYEQYF
CDR3 DNA: TGTGCCGGACGGGACCCTAACAACTACGAGCAGTACTTC

J gene: TRBJ2-7
clone size: .
V gene: TRBV11-2
D gene: TRBD2
CDR3 protein: CASSSSGSGNEQYF
CDR3 DNA: TGTGCCAGCAGCTCCAGCGGGAGTGGCAACGAGCAGTACTTC

J gene: TRBJ1-6
clone size: .
V gene: TRBV7-9
D gene: .
CDR3 protein: CASRPAGTHGNSPLHF
CDR3 DNA: TGTGCCAGCAGGCCAGCCGGGACACACGGGAATTCACCCCTCCACTTT

J gene: TRBJ2-1
clone size: few
V gene: TRBV20-1
D gene: .
CDR3 protein: CSANPRWRDNNEQFF
CDR3 DNA: TGCAGTGCTAACCCACGGTGGCGGGACAACAATGAGCAGTTCTTC

J gene: TRBJ1-6
clone size: .
V gene: TRBV2
D gene: .
CDR3 protein: CASSRESNSPLHF
CDR3 DNA: TGTGCCAGCAGTCGGGAATCAAATTCACCCCTCCACTTT

J gene: TRBJ2-7
clone size: many
V gene: TRBV7-2
D gene: TRBD2
CDR3 protein: CASSPRLAGGYEQYF
CDR3 DNA: TGTGCCAGCAGTCCTCGACTAGCGGGGGGATACGAGCAGTACTTC